This TCR beta chain was captured in a study of blood T cell repertoires in COVID-19 (dated by TCRdb to 2020 to 2022). Some background on the complete study: The collaborator samples originated in the United States, Italy and Spain and spanned the acute and convalescent phases of COVID-19. The prospective study material was composed of cDNA or gDNA derived from T cells, B-cell-depleted T cells, or PBMCs. The dataset comprised deeply sampled blood TCRbeta repertoires from subjects exposed to, actively infected with, or recovered from COVID-19. The repertoires were made available in a free public database intended to serve as a resource for research on the immune response to SARS-CoV-2. The samples were drawn from two sources: the first 160 participants of the ongoing ImmuneRACE study, and 1,254 subjects contributed by 6 global collaborators. The sample metadata nearly always contained a de-identified subject ID, COVID-19 status, age in years and sex. Where HLA class I and class II types were available, the types were taken from metadata supplied by the sample provider, not from assay-based typing. Study-wide findings and limitations: Clinical and demographic metadata were provided uncurated, with the amount varying by source and participant.

Between the V and J ends, shortened by 0 bases and 4 bases respectively, the junction contains 7 bases. Reading the germline V gene gives CDR1 MNHEY and CDR2 SVGAGI. CDR3 length: 13 amino acids, cysteine to phenylalanine. The entry retains the CDR3 DNA only, 39 bases that are in frame from base 1. The collaborating institutions used their own protocols to collect whole blood in K2EDTA tubes. For TCRbeta analysis, collaborator samples were shipped as frozen whole blood, as isolated PBMCs, or as DNA extracted from either sample type. With regard to this clone: Its antigen remains undetermined. Base qualities are missing; no much larger clone stands one base away.

TCRbeta CDR3 regions were amplified from genomic DNA using the immunoSEQ Assay, a bias-controlled multiplex PCR. For the original study's pipeline: The number of nucleated cells in each sample was estimated from the amplification of reference gene primers within the assay. Sequence reads were collapsed and filtered to measure the absolute abundance of every unique TCRbeta CDR3 rearrangement. For each sample, productive Simpson clonality was calculated by taking the square root of Simpson's diversity index across productive rearrangements. In TCRdb, the immuneACCESS table is reduced to in-frame sequences with V and J assigned. These tables do not hold every clone; where another copy was compared, an unresolved V gene accounts for under half, and the others remain unexplained. V, J and clone size are taken as reported in that table, and D and trimming were inferred from the DNA itself. The sample table contains some 40,000 clones; only one count was recorded for around 73% of them. The top ten clones comprise approximately 15% of the sample.

Here the chain combines TRBV6-5 and TRBJ2-7; TRBD2 could be the D gene, as 6 bases match. This TCR was sampled from a man between 65 and 85 years old with acute or convalescent COVID-19. Sequences were obtained from peripheral blood. Read as DNA, the sequence is TGTGCCAGCAGTTACTCGGAGGGTTACGAGCAGTACTTC. Its protein is CASSYSEGYEQYF.